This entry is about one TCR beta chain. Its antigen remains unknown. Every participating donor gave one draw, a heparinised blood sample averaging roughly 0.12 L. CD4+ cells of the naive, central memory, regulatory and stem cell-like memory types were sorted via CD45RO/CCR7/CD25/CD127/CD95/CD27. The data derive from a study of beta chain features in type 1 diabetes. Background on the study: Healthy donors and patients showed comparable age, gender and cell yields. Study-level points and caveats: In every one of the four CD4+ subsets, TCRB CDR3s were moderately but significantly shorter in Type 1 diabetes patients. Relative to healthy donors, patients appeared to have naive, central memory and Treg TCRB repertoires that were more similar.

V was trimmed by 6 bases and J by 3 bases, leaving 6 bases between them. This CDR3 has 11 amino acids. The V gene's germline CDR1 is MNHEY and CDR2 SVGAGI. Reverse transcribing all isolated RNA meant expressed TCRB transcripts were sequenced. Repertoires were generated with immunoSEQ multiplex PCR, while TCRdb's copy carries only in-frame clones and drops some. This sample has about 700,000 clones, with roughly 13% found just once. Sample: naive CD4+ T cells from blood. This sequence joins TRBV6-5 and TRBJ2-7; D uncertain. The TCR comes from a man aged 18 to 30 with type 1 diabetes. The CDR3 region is CASSNHYEQYF. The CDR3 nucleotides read TGTGCCAGCAGCAACCACTACGAGCAGTACTTC.